This passage covers 18 T cell receptor beta chains from one sample sequenced in a study of vaccination and CD4 T cells after COVID-19. Antigens of these TCRs are unknown. Oncomine TCR Beta short-read sequencing was applied to DNA from cultured CD4+ T cells. MiXCR was run by TCRdb on the PCR reads, yielding one entry per CDR3 protein. This sample has around 5,200 distinct CDR3 sequences; around 30% occur once, and the top ten carry approximately 21%. Treatment defined: 10-day PBMC culture with coronavirus spike peptide pools or control peptides (ViraFEST assay). The source was CD4+ T cells from blood, cultured in vitro, collected after SARS-CoV-2 vaccination. The receptors were sampled from a human donor who had recovered from COVID-19.

This chain uses TRBV7-9 with TRBJ2-3, with 9 bases that match TRBD2. This CDR3 contains 16 residues. Germline-derived CDR1 and CDR2 are SEHNR and FQNEAQ (reference sequence). V lost 5 bases and J lost 2; bases outside the gene matches: 8. This CDR3 is CASSAAGTSFTDTQYF. CDR3 DNA: TGTGCCAGCAGCGCCGCCGGGACTAGCTTCACAGATACGCAGTATTTT.

This chain links TRBV4-3 with TRBJ2-7, with D possibly matching TRBD1 (5 bases). The CDR3 totals 16 residues. The germline CDR1 and CDR2 sequences are LGHNA and YSLEER. Trimming removed 1 base from V and 3 bases from J, with 16 bases in between. The CDR3 region is CASSQATADGCYEQYF. The CDR3 DNA follows: TGCGCCAGCAGCCAAGCGACAGCCGATGGTTGCTACGAGCAGTACTTC.

This chain links TRBV20-1 with TRBJ2-3; no firm D call. Germline CDR1 DFQATT, CDR2 SNEGSKA (reference sequence). The CDR3 is made up of 11 amino acids. The V and J ends lost 3 bases and 4 bases respectively, with 5 bases between them. CDR3 bases: TGCAGTGCTAGTGAGGCAGATACGCAGTATTTT. It is translated as CSASEADTQYF.

This clonotype was seen a few times. The rearrangement links TRBV6-1 to TRBJ1-2, with D possibly TRBD1 on 5 matching bases. Germline CDR1 is MNHNS and CDR2 is SASEGT. The V end was cut by 6 bases, the J end by 2 bases, with 13 bases between. The CDR3 has 14 residues. The CDR3 sequence: CASSRDGGNYGYTF. DNA for the CDR3: TGTGCCAGCAGCCGGGACGGCGGAAACTATGGCTACACCTTC.

J is TRBJ2-3 and V is TRBV10-1; TRBD1 aligns across 8 bases. Germline CDR1 reads WNHNN; CDR2 reads SYGVQD (reference sequence). V lost 2 bases and J lost 1; bases outside the gene matches: 2. The CDR3 spans 15 residues. The CDR3 nucleotides are TGCGCCAGCAGTGAGACAGGGGGACGCACAGATACGCAGTATTTT. This gives the protein CASSETGGRTDTQYF.

This clonotype was detected only a few times. This CDR3 reads CASSPGQGTGYTF. The CDR3 nucleotides are TGTGCCAGTAGCCCGGGACAGGGGACTGGCTACACCTTC. This rearrangement joins TRBV19 to TRBJ1-2; TRBD1 aligns across 10 bases. The CDR3 has 13 residues. V lost 6 bases and J lost 7; bases outside the gene matches: 5. Germline V CDR1 and CDR2: LNHDA, SQIVND (reference sequence).

This clonotype was recorded a few times. The V gene is TRBV6-1, the J gene TRBJ2-5; 7 bases map to TRBD1. The CDR3 loop spans 16 amino acids. The junction had 9 bases not matched to a gene; V was cut back by 4 bases and J by 1 base. In germline, CDR1 is MNHNS, CDR2 SASEGT. The CDR3 DNA reads as TGTGCCAGCAGTGGAAGTAGGGGGCGATTCCAAGAGACCCAGTACTTC. Protein: CASSGSRGRFQETQYF.

This rearrangement joins TRBV6-5 to TRBJ1-2, with D tentatively TRBD1 (5 bases). Trimming pared 1 base from V and 3 bases from J, leaving 15 bases between. The germline gives CDR1 MNHEY, CDR2 SVGAGI. The CDR3 is made up of 16 amino acids. CDR3 region: CASSYLGGGLDYGYTF. CDR3 nucleotides: TGTGCCAGCAGTTACTTGGGGGGGGGGTTGGACTATGGCTACACCTTC.

In this sample, this clonotype turned up a few times. The chain couples TRBV28 to TRBJ2-7; TRBD2 matches 7 bases. Germline loops: CDR1 MDHEN, CDR2 SYDVKM. CDR3 size: 14 residues. Trimming cost V 5 bases and J 7 bases; bases outside gene matches: 11. CDR3 in amino acids: CASSKARTSSEQYF. CDR3 DNA sequence: TGTGCCAGCAGTAAAGCGCGGACTAGTTCGGAGCAGTACTTC.

This clonotype qualifies as medium-sized (0.01 to 0.1%). This chain links TRBV15 with TRBJ2-5; 7 bases map to TRBD1. This CDR3 is 13 amino acids long. Trimming removed 7 bases from V and 2 bases from J; junction bases left unmatched: 4. Looked up from germline, CDR1 is LNHNV and CDR2 is YYDKDF (reference sequence). The CDR3 is CATTRDRQETQYF. As DNA, the CDR3 is TGTGCCACCACACGGGACAGACAAGAGACCCAGTACTTC.

This clonotype rates as medium-sized. This chain joins TRBV20-1 and TRBJ1-2, with TRBD1 matching 7 bases. The V segment lost 6 bases and the J segment 8 bases; nucleotides outside the gene matches: 9. Germline CDR1 reads DFQATT; CDR2 reads SNEGSKA (reference sequence). CDR3 size: 12 residues. For the CDR3, the DNA is TGCAGTGCATCCAACAGGGGAAGCGGCTACACCTTC. It is translated as CSASNRGSGYTF.

This clonotype was seen only a few times. V gene TRBV10-3 combines with J gene TRBJ1-6; tentative D call: TRBD1 (6 bases). The germline CDR1 and CDR2 sequences are ENHRY and SYGVKD. With 0 bases removed from V and 9 bases from J, the gap between germline ends came to 12 bases. The CDR3 sequence is 15 residues long. The CDR3: CAISESKAGVSPLHF. CDR3 nucleotides: TGTGCCATCAGTGAGTCGAAGGCAGGGGTTTCACCCCTCCACTTT.

A word on this clonotype: It may be a read error: a sequence one base away is much more abundant. The chain has TRBV24-1 and TRBJ2-5, with D possibly TRBD2 on 5 matching bases. The CDR3 consists of 12 residues. In germline, CDR1 is KGHDR, CDR2 SFDVKD. Written as DNA, the CDR3 is TGTGCCACCAGTGATTTTAGGGAGATCCAGTACTTC. As protein: CATSDFREIQYF.

This clonotype came up a few times. J is TRBJ2-4 and V is TRBV7-2; perhaps TRBD1 as D (6 bases). Per germline, CDR1 SGHTA and CDR2 FQGNSA. This CDR3 has 14 residues. V dropped 5 bases and J dropped 0 bases, with 8 bases sitting between them. The CDR3 DNA sequence: TGTGCCAGCAGCGTGGACAGAGCCAAAAACATTCAGTACTTC. Translating it yields CASSVDRAKNIQYF.

V and J are TRBV6-5 and TRBJ1-5, with D possibly TRBD1 on 6 matching bases. V lost 2 bases to trimming and J lost 3 bases, with 14 bases between them. The CDR3 is 16 residues long. From germline, CDR1 is MNHEY and CDR2 SVGAGI. The CDR3 DNA sequence: TGTGCCAGCAGTTACCCCACAGGGTTTTTCAATCAGCCCCAGCATTTT. This encodes CASSYPTGFFNQPQHF.

The V gene is TRBV7-8, the J gene TRBJ2-3; weak D call: TRBD2 (6 bases). The CDR3 has 16 amino acids. The V gene's germline CDR1 is SGHVS and CDR2 FQNEAQ. Trimming took off 5 bases at V and 0 bases at J, with 15 bases between the two ends. CDR3 nucleotides: TGTGCCAGCAGCCCCAGACGGGGGATTAGCACAGATACGCAGTATTTT. Encoded protein: CASSPRRGISTDTQYF.

The chain joins TRBV5-6 to TRBJ1-1; tentatively, D is TRBD1 (5 bases). V was pared by 0 bases and J by 4 bases, with 19 bases between. CDR1 is SGHDT, CDR2 YYEEEE, per germline. This CDR3 contains 17 residues. The CDR3 here is CASSLAPGHTRGTEAFF. The CDR3 bases are TGTGCCAGCAGCTTGGCTCCCGGACATACGAGGGGCACTGAAGCTTTCTTT. The entire variable domain, with the rest obtained from reference TRBV5-6 and TRBJ1-1, is as follows: DAGVTQSPTHLIKTRGQQVTLRCSPKSGHDTVSWYQQALGQGPQFIFQYYEEEERQRGNFPDRFSGHQFPNYSSELNVNALLLGDSALYLCASSLAPGHTRGTEAFFGQGTRLTVV.

This clonotype appeared a few times. The genes are TRBV20-1 and TRBJ2-1; 9 bases map to TRBD2. CDR1 is DFQATT, CDR2 SNEGSKA, per germline (reference sequence). The CDR3 is 15 amino acids. V shed 5 bases and J 7 bases; nucleotides not matched to a gene: 12. CDR3 amino acids: CSAADPSGVANEQFF. The CDR3 DNA reads as TGCAGTGCTGCTGACCCTAGCGGGGTAGCAAATGAGCAGTTCTTC.